A single sample gave rise to the 11 T cell receptor beta chains below, sequenced in a study of blood T cell repertoires in COVID-19. Here immunoSEQ multiplex PCR was the method, and the copy in TCRdb shows in-frame clones only, minus some. The profile covers around 300,000 clones, with 75% to 90% appearing a single time and about 5% taken by the ten largest. Sequencing input: PBMCs or T cells enriched from blood (not recorded which). All receptors come from a man younger than 45 who had recovered from COVID-19.

This sequence joins TRBV11-2 and TRBJ2-1; 7 bases line up with TRBD2. Germline lookup yields CDR1 SGHAT and CDR2 FQNNGV. This CDR3 is built from 14 residues. Trimming at V came to 1 base and at J to 4 bases, leaving 1 base not matched to a gene. The CDR3, as DNA: TGTGCCAGCAGCTTAGGACTAGCTTACAATGAGCAGTTCTTC. This translates into CASSLGLAYNEQFF.

The J gene is TRBJ2-7, the V gene TRBV7-2; D call uncertain. The V end lost 5 bases, the J end lost 0 bases, and 5 bases lay between the germline ends. The CDR3 has 12 amino acids. CDR1 SGHTA and CDR2 FQGNSA come from the germline V gene. The CDR3 DNA is TGTGCCAGCAGCGCGATCTCCTACGAGCAGTACTTC. This encodes CASSAISYEQYF. Drawing the rest from reference TRBV7-2 and TRBJ2-7, the complete variable domain is GAGVSQSPSNKVTEKGKDVELRCDPISGHTALYWYRQSLGQGLEFLIYFQGNSAPDKSGLPSDRFSAERTGGSVSTLTIQRTQQEDSAVYLCASSAISYEQYFGPGTRLTVT.

The gene calls are TRBV19 and TRBJ1-6; D not certain. In germline, CDR1 is LNHDA, CDR2 SQIVND (reference sequence). The CDR3 covers 15 residues. Trimming stripped 5 bases from V and 8 bases from J, with 16 bases between. The CDR3, as DNA: TGTGCCAGTAGTTTTCAGGAGTACGGGGATTCACCCCTCCACTTT. Amino acids: CASSFQEYGDSPLHF.

This clone was detected once. The chain carries TRBV7-3 and TRBJ2-1; 7 nucleotides line up with TRBD1. This CDR3 has 16 amino acids. Per germline, CDR1 SGHTA and CDR2 FQGTGA. J lost 4 bases, V lost 6 bases, and 12 bases had no gene match. CDR3 nucleotides: TGTGCCAGCAGTCACTCTCCCGGGACAGCGTACAATGAGCAGTTCTTC. Its translation is CASSHSPGTAYNEQFF. Full variable domain (remainder filled in from reference TRBV7-3 and TRBJ2-1): GAGVSQTPSNKVTEKGKYVELRCDPISGHTALYWYRQSLGQGPEFLIYFQGTGAADDSGLPNDRFFAVRPEGSVSTLKIQRTERGDSAVYLCASSHSPGTAYNEQFFGPGTRLTVL.

This clone was counted a few times. The chain employs TRBV6-5 and TRBJ1-2, with 8 bases aligning to TRBD1. V shed 6 bases and J 8 bases; nucleotides not matched to a gene: 14. Germline-derived CDR1 and CDR2 are MNHEY and SVGAGI. CDR3 length: 15 amino acids. CDR3 protein: CASRIRDRTTMGYTF. In DNA, the CDR3 is TGTGCCAGCAGGATTAGGGACAGGACAACTATGGGCTACACCTTC.

This clone was counted at least ten times. The chain recombines TRBV30 with TRBJ1-4, with 7 bases lining up with TRBD1. This CDR3 comprises 20 residues. The germline V gene has CDR1 GTSNPN and CDR2 SVGIG (reference sequence). After removal of 8 bases from V and 2 bases from J, the junction contained 26 bases not matched to a gene. CDR3 sequence reads: CAVVSNDPTGLATTNEKLFF. As DNA, the CDR3 is TGTGCCGTCGTATCAAATGACCCGACAGGGCTGGCGACGACTAATGAAAAACTGTTTTTT.

This chain uses TRBV3-1 (or the pseudogene TRBV3-2) with TRBJ2-1, with 13 bases identical to TRBD2. Germline lookup yields CDR1 LGHDT and CDR2 YNNKEL (reference sequence). This CDR3 comprises 14 residues. The junction had 1 base not matched to a gene; V was cut back by 9 bases and J by 2 bases. CDR3 residues: CASGTSGAYNEQFF. CDR3 bases: TGTGCCAGTGGGACTAGCGGGGCCTACAATGAGCAGTTCTTC.

The V and J genes are TRBV28 and TRBJ1-3; D is possibly TRBD1 (5 bases). The germline gives CDR1 MDHEN, CDR2 SYDVKM. V gave up 6 bases and J gave up 0 bases, with 12 bases separating them. This CDR3 comprises 15 residues. The CDR3 here is CASSPGTSSGNTIYF. The CDR3, as DNA: TGTGCCAGCAGCCCTGGGACTAGCTCTGGAAACACCATATATTTT.

This clone was counted once. CDR3 sequence: CASSQQGAVTNEKLFF. The CDR3 nucleotides are TGTGCCAGCAGCCAACAAGGGGCTGTAACTAATGAAAAACTGTTTTTT. The chain joins TRBV4-2 to TRBJ1-4; perhaps TRBD1 as D (5 bases). Germline V lookup: CDR1 LGHNA, CDR2 YNFKEQ. The germline V and J ends were trimmed by 2 bases and 1 base, with 11 bases remaining between them. CDR3 length equals 16 residues.

The J gene is TRBJ1-1, the V gene TRBV2; a weak D match, TRBD1 (5 bases). The CDR3 covers 15 residues. The germline gives CDR1 SNHLY, CDR2 FYNNEI. V was pared by 4 bases and J by 1 base, with 13 bases between. The CDR3 here is CASSVQGPRNTEAFF. The CDR3 coding sequence is TGTGCCAGCAGTGTCCAGGGCCCTAGGAACACTGAAGCTTTCTTT.

The chain uses TRBV6-5 and TRBJ2-7; 8 bases align to TRBD2. Losses at the gene ends were 7 bases for V and 3 bases for J; bases not matched to a gene: 8. The germline CDR1 and CDR2 sequences are MNHEY and SVGAGI. The CDR3 is made up of 14 amino acids. The CDR3 loop is CASTPGLEVYEQYF. As DNA, the CDR3 is TGTGCCAGCACCCCGGGACTAGAAGTCTACGAGCAGTACTTC.